These 8 T cell receptor beta chains were sequenced from one sample in a study of cytomegalovirus exposure and HLA in healthy donors. Primers: 60 Vbeta forward and 13 Jbeta reverse. TCRdb's table, derived via immunoSEQ multiplex PCR, lists solely in-frame clones and lacks some. The specimen's table records about 110,000 clones. Material: PBMCs. These receptors came from a man aged 40-49 years in good health and CMV-seropositive.

The chain carries TRBV5-6 and TRBJ1-2, with D unresolved. This CDR3 has 15 amino acids. V was shortened by 0 bases and J by 4 bases, with 13 bases between the two germline ends. Looked up from germline, CDR1 is SGHDT and CDR2 is YYEEEE. The CDR3 here is CASSLVAGSSYGYTF. The CDR3 DNA reads as TGTGCCAGCAGCTTGGTGGCTGGTTCTAGCTATGGCTACACCTTC.

This chain uses TRBV27 with TRBJ2-7; D might be TRBD2 (5 bases). The V gene's germline CDR1 is MNHEY and CDR2 SMNVEV (reference sequence). Trimming took 0 bases from V and 2 from J, leaving 11 bases between them. The CDR3 covers 15 residues. The CDR3 is CASSLSVGVAYEQYF. In DNA, the CDR3 is TGTGCCAGCAGTTTATCGGTCGGGGTGGCCTACGAGCAGTACTTC.

On this clone: This CDR3 is also generated by other DNA sequences in the sample. This chain's CDR3 is CASRRDTLNTGELFF. Written as DNA, the CDR3 is TGTGCCAGCAGACGGGACACCCTCAACACCGGGGAGCTGTTTTTT. The chain has TRBV14 and TRBJ2-2; TRBD1 is a possible D gene (6 bases). Looked up from germline, CDR1 is SGHDN and CDR2 is FVKESK. Trimming took 6 bases from V and 2 from J, leaving 13 bases between them. This CDR3 has 15 amino acids.

The chain couples TRBV27 to TRBJ1-4; tentatively, D is TRBD1 (5 bases). The germline V gene encodes CDR1 MNHEY and CDR2 SMNVEV (reference sequence). The CDR3 runs 15 residues. Trimming removed 0 bases at V and 8 bases at J, with 13 bases between. CDR3 residues: CASSLSKWRGEKLFF. The CDR3 region has the DNA TGTGCCAGCAGTTTATCGAAGTGGCGGGGGGAAAAACTGTTTTTT.

The chain couples TRBV10-3 to TRBJ1-3; D is ambiguous. Deletions cut 3 bases from V and 14 bases from J, with 14 bases between. This CDR3 is 12 amino acids long. CDR1 is ENHRY and CDR2 is SYGVKD in the germline V gene. This chain's CDR3 is CAISERGQIVYF. The CDR3 DNA is TGTGCCATCAGTGAAAGAGGTCAAATCGTATATTTT.

The V call is TRBV5-3, the J call TRBJ1-5, with D uncertain. TRBV5-3 carries the ORF label, with uncertain function. Deletions cut 0 bases from V and 2 bases from J, with 12 bases between. This CDR3 has 16 residues. The CDR3 loop reads CARSLARDVGNQPQHF. CDR3 DNA: TGTGCCAGAAGCTTGGCCCGGGATGTGGGCAATCAGCCCCAGCATTTT.

The chain employs TRBV5-1 and TRBJ2-1; tentative D call: TRBD1 (6 bases). CDR1 is SGHRS and CDR2 is YFSETQ in the germline V gene. The CDR3 has 15 residues. Trimming took off 0 bases at V and 8 bases at J, with 15 bases between the two ends. This CDR3 is CASSLADRSIDEQFF. The CDR3 DNA follows: TGCGCCAGCAGCTTGGCCGACAGGTCTATTGATGAGCAGTTCTTC.

The rearrangement uses TRBV15 and TRBJ2-5, with no clear D. The CDR3 sequence is 13 residues long. The V gene's germline CDR1 is LNHNV and CDR2 YYDKDF (reference sequence). V was trimmed by 8 bases and J by 2 bases, leaving 12 bases between them. CDR3 sequence (DNA): TGTGCCACCTCGAAGGAGAGACAAGAGACCCAGTACTTC. Its protein product is CATSKERQETQYF.